These 25 T cell receptor beta chains came from one sample sequenced in a study of CXCR4 blockade with PD-1 therapy in pancreatic cancer (dated by TCRdb to between 2018 and 2020). The library was made by the immunoSEQ multiplex PCR assay. The table was pulled from immuneACCESS by TCRdb, which kept in-frame rearrangements only. Such tables lose some clones; where checked, under half of the loss comes from unresolved V genes, and the rest has no known cause. The sample table lists roughly 18,000 clones, around three quarters of them with a count of one. The top ten hold 5.9% of the sample. The specimen was tumor tissue. The receptors stem from a human donor with pancreatic ductal adenocarcinoma.

This CDR3 is CAISEQDRLGEQYF. CDR3 nucleotide sequence: TGTGCCATCAGTGAGCAGGACAGACTGGGGGAGCAGTACTTC. V and J are TRBV10-3 and TRBJ2-7; possibly TRBD1 for D (6 bases). V shed 2 bases and J shed 7 bases, with 15 bases lying between them. Germline V gene lookup returns CDR1 ENHRY and CDR2 SYGVKD. The CDR3 is 14 amino acids.

The CDR3 protein is CAASDGRLDEQFF. CDR3 sequence (DNA): TGTGCCGCCTCTGACGGGAGACTCGATGAGCAGTTCTTC. The chain carries TRBV6-8 and TRBJ2-1; D is possibly TRBD2 (6 bases). Germline CDR1 and CDR2: MNHGY and SAAAGT. The CDR3 has 13 residues. The V end lost 11 bases, the J end lost 8 bases, and 19 bases lay between the germline ends.

The chain links TRBV19 to TRBJ1-6; 8 bases are shared with TRBD1. This CDR3 has 14 amino acids. The junction had 5 bases not matched to a gene; V was cut back by 9 bases and J by 4 bases. The germline V gene encodes CDR1 LNHDA and CDR2 SQIVND (reference sequence). Here the CDR3 reads CASGQGLYNSPLHF. The CDR3 DNA is TGTGCCAGCGGACAGGGACTATATAATTCACCCCTCCACTTT.

The chain employs TRBV18 and TRBJ1-2; TRBD1 is a possible D gene (6 bases). The V end lost 0 bases, the J end lost 8 bases, and 10 bases lay between the germline ends. Germline loops: CDR1 KGHSH, CDR2 LQKENI. The length of the CDR3 is 13 residues. Here the CDR3 DNA reads TGTGCCAGCTCACCACCGGCAGGGGTAGGCTACACCTTC. Translation: CASSPPAGVGYTF.

This clone has ten or more counts. The chain recombines TRBV7-1 with TRBJ2-7; 8 bases are shared with TRBD1. TRBV7-1 belongs to the ORF category, with a function that is uncertain. After removal of 5 bases from V and 7 bases from J, the junction contained 10 bases not matched to a gene. The CDR3 consists of 14 residues. The CDR3 spells CASSPTGALGEQYF. The CDR3 nucleotides are TGTGCCAGCAGCCCGACAGGGGCCCTCGGAGAGCAGTACTTC.

The V and J genes are TRBV14 and TRBJ2-1, with D tentatively TRBD1 (6 bases). CDR1 is SGHDN and CDR2 is FVKESK in the germline V gene. With 1 base removed from V and 9 bases from J, the gap between germline ends came to 16 bases. This CDR3 comprises 15 residues. CDR3 sequence (DNA): TGTGCCAGCAGCCAAGCTACAGGGCCCTCAGCTGAGCAGTTCTTC. Its translation is CASSQATGPSAEQFF.

The rearrangement uses TRBV1 and TRBJ2-1; the D segment call TRBD2 is taken from the table without a DNA check. TRBV1 is termed a pseudogene. This CDR3 region has 15 residues. The CDR3 is CASSLGAGWDNEQFF. CDR3 nucleotide sequence: TGCGCCAGCAGCTTGGGAGCGGGGTGGGACAATGAGCAGTTCTTC.

The V call is TRBV29-1, the J call TRBJ1-1; 9 positions match TRBD1. This CDR3 has 12 residues. Per the germline V gene, CDR1 is SQVTM and CDR2 is ANQGSEA. V lost 7 bases, J lost 5 bases, and 5 bases stayed unmatched. CDR3 in amino acids: CSGGQGRTEAFF. The CDR3 DNA reads as TGCAGCGGAGGACAGGGGAGGACTGAAGCTTTCTTT.

This chain uses TRBV28 with TRBJ2-1; TRBD2 matches 9 bases. V gave up 8 bases and J gave up 8 bases; unmatched junction bases: 13. Germline V CDR1 and CDR2: MDHEN, SYDVKM. CDR3 length: 15 residues. The CDR3 bases are TGTGCCAGCGCCTGGAAACTAGCGGGCCCAGATGAGCAGTTCTTC. Protein: CASAWKLAGPDEQFF. Drawing the rest from reference TRBV28 and TRBJ2-1, the complete variable domain is DVKVTQSSRYLVKRTGEKVFLECVQDMDHENMFWYRQDPGLGLRLIYFSYDVKMKEKGDIPEGYSVSREKKERFSLILESASTNQTSMYLCASAWKLAGPDEQFFGPGTRLTVL.

This clone was picked up a small number of times. The V gene is TRBV11-3, the J gene TRBJ2-7; 8 positions agree with TRBD2. The CDR3 spans 15 residues. Germline lookup yields CDR1 SGHNT and CDR2 YENEEA. The V segment lost 1 base and the J segment 5 bases; nucleotides outside the gene matches: 7. The CDR3 is CASSLGAGEENEQYF. DNA of the CDR3: TGTGCCAGCAGCTTAGGAGCGGGAGAGGAGAACGAGCAGTACTTC.

This chain joins TRBV4-1 and TRBJ2-1; possible D gene TRBD2, 5 bases. V lost 0 bases to trimming and J lost 9 bases, with 12 bases between them. The germline gives CDR1 MGHRA, CDR2 YSYEKL. The CDR3 length is 14 residues. CDR3 sequence (DNA): TGCGCCAGCAGCCAAGAAAGAGCGGTACCTGAGCAGTTCTTC. Encoded protein: CASSQERAVPEQFF.

The chain carries TRBV19 and TRBJ2-4; 8 nucleotides align to TRBD1. Trimming at V came to 6 bases and at J to 2 bases, leaving 6 bases not matched to a gene. Germline V CDR1 and CDR2: LNHDA, SQIVND (reference sequence). CDR3 size: 15 residues. CDR3 DNA sequence: TGTGCCAGTAGCCAGGGGGCTTCGACCAAAAACATTCAGTACTTC. The encoded protein is CASSQGASTKNIQYF.

This chain connects TRBV19 to TRBJ2-7, with unresolved D. V lost 7 bases, J lost 1 base, and 20 bases lay in between. CDR1 is LNHDA, CDR2 SQIVND, per germline (reference sequence). The CDR3 is made up of 16 amino acids. CDR3 protein: CASILPGSPRSYEQYF. CDR3 coding DNA: TGTGCCAGTATCTTACCCGGCTCTCCCAGGTCCTACGAGCAGTACTTC.

In this sample, this clone turned up once. V is TRBV19 and J is TRBJ1-1; D unclear. Germline V gene lookup returns CDR1 LNHDA and CDR2 SQIVND (reference sequence). The CDR3 totals 15 residues. V was trimmed by 9 bases and J by 0 bases, leaving 17 bases between them. CDR3 region: CASLPVGSVNTEAFF. The CDR3 DNA reads TGTGCCAGCCTTCCGGTGGGGAGTGTGAACACTGAAGCTTTCTTT. The full variable domain, in which reference TRBV19 and TRBJ1-1 provide the parts outside the CDR3, is DGGITQSPKYLFRKEGQNVTLSCEQNLNHDAMYWYRQDPGQGLRLIYYSQIVNDFQKGDIAEGYSVSREKKESFPLTVTSAQKNPTAFYLCASLPVGSVNTEAFFGQGTRLTVV.

This chain links TRBV29-1 with TRBJ1-1; 7 positions agree with TRBD1. This CDR3 region has 13 residues. The germline gives CDR1 SQVTM, CDR2 ANQGSEA. V lost 7 bases and J lost 0; bases outside the gene matches: 5. In DNA, the CDR3 is TGCAGCGCAGGGACAGTCTTGAACACTGAAGCTTTCTTT. Protein sequence: CSAGTVLNTEAFF.

In its sample, this clone was seen a few times. The rearrangement uses TRBV9 and TRBJ2-7; 8 bases are a match to TRBD2. The V and J ends lost 7 bases and 3 bases, in that order; junction bases with no gene match: 3. Germline V gene sequence: CDR1 SGDLS, CDR2 YYNGEE. This CDR3 comprises 12 residues. In nucleotides, the CDR3 is TGTGCCAGCGATACTAGCGGCTACGAGCAGTACTTC. Translation gives CASDTSGYEQYF.

The rearrangement links TRBV28 to TRBJ1-2, with 10 bases that match TRBD1. The germline V gene has CDR1 MDHEN and CDR2 SYDVKM. This CDR3 is built from 15 residues. With 6 bases clipped from V and 4 bases from J, the junction kept 8 bases outside the gene matches. This chain's CDR3 is CASSTRDRGPYGYTF. The DNA for the CDR3 is TGTGCCAGCAGCACCCGGGACAGGGGTCCCTATGGCTACACCTTC.

This sequence joins TRBV2 and TRBJ2-1; 10 nucleotides agree with TRBD2. The ends lost 9 bases at V and 5 bases at J; junction bases unmatched: 7. The germline V gene encodes CDR1 SNHLY and CDR2 FYNNEI. The CDR3 has 14 amino acids. In DNA form, the CDR3 reads TGTGCCAGTTCTACTAGCGGGACCGACAATGAGCAGTTCTTC. It yields the protein CASSTSGTDNEQFF.

This clone has a handful of counts. The chain carries TRBV28 and TRBJ1-5; TRBD1 might be the D (5 bases). The V gene's germline CDR1 is MDHEN and CDR2 SYDVKM. This CDR3 is 18 amino acids long. V was cut by 1 base and J by 3 bases, with 19 bases left in between. CDR3 loop: CASSLYRWGSGDNQPQHF. CDR3 nucleotides: TGTGCCAGCAGTTTATATCGGTGGGGGTCGGGGGACAATCAGCCCCAGCATTTT.

The chain couples TRBV25-1 to TRBJ1-6; the D gene is possibly TRBD1 (5 bases). V was clipped by 3 bases and J by 10 bases, with 13 bases between them. CDR1 is MGHDK, CDR2 SYGVNS, per germline. The CDR3 consists of 14 residues. The CDR3 here is CASSDRDEGSPLHF. CDR3 DNA: TGTGCCAGCAGTGACCGGGACGAAGGGTCACCCCTCCACTTT.

J is TRBJ2-2 and V is TRBV29-1, with D unclear. The V gene's germline CDR1 is SQVTM and CDR2 ANQGSEA. V lost 4 bases and J 5 bases, leaving 14 bases between the germline ends. The CDR3 contains 14 residues. The CDR3 nucleotides read TGCAGCGTTGCGGACGTCGTCGGTACCGGGGAGCTGTTTTTT. Protein product: CSVADVVGTGELFF.

The chain recombines TRBV14 with TRBJ2-4, with D uncertain. CDR1 and CDR2 from the germline V gene are SGHDN and FVKESK. The CDR3 is made up of 14 amino acids. V was shortened by 0 bases and J by 8 bases, with 11 bases between the two germline ends. The CDR3 region has the DNA TGTGCCAGCAGCCAAGATTTGACGAGTGACATTCAGTACTTC. Its translation is CASSQDLTSDIQYF.

In its sample, this clone ranks as medium-sized. The rearrangement uses TRBV6-1 and TRBJ2-4; the D gene is possibly TRBD1 (6 bases). Trimming took 1 base from V and 9 from J, leaving 16 bases between them. CDR1 and CDR2 (germline): MNHNS, SASEGT. There are 15 residues in the CDR3. In DNA, the CDR3 is TGTGCCAGCAGTGAAGTCGTTTCGACAGGCAGCATTCAGTACTTC. Its translation is CASSEVVSTGSIQYF.

This clone was observed a handful of times. The genes are TRBV30 and TRBJ1-1; D is unresolved. The CDR3 is 11 amino acids. Germline CDR1 reads GTSNPN; CDR2 reads SVGIG (reference sequence). Deletions cut 1 base from V and 14 bases from J, with 14 bases between. This CDR3 reads CAWSGARRAFF. CDR3 bases: TGTGCCTGGAGTGGGGCTCGGCGGGCGTTCTTT.

V is TRBV19 and J is TRBJ2-3; D is undetermined. This CDR3 has 14 amino acids. From germline, CDR1 is LNHDA and CDR2 SQIVND (reference sequence). V gave up 5 bases and J gave up 0 bases, with 9 bases separating them. The CDR3 region is CASSPSTSTDTQYF. CDR3 bases: TGTGCCAGTAGTCCATCCACTAGCACAGATACGCAGTATTTT.